This TCR beta chain derives from a study of T cell repertoires in cytomegalovirus infection (dated by TCRdb to about 2019). About the study as a whole: Donor HLA type was relevant to the analysis, as public TCR beta signatures indicated carriage of CMV infection together with the matching HLA type. The investigation overall reported the following: The ex vivo response was dominated by HLA-C-restricted CMV-specific TCR beta clonotypes, which also provided the single most frequent clonotype in two of eight donors. Cumulative frequency of public TCR beta family members discriminated carriers of CMV infection plus the relevant HLA type in this cohort and an independent approximately 350-donor cohort.

The CDR3, from cysteine to phenylalanine, totals 15 residues. Left in the record is the CDR3 DNA by itself, 45 bases read in frame from the first base. Trimming costs V 6 bases and J 1 base, and their ends lie 16 bases apart. CDR1 SEHNR and CDR2 FQNEAQ were looked up in the germline V gene (reference sequence). Instrument on record: Illumina HiSeq 1500. TCRdb handled the public reads itself, with Q25 trimming in fastp and clone calling in MiXCR, and kept productive beta chains. Merged by CDR3 protein, the rows form single entries marked with the most common genes and DNA. The sample has 630,000 or so distinct CDR3 sequences on record, 20% to 30% of them singletons. 8% of the sample rests with the top ten. This clonotype was recorded many times. The antigen this receptor binds is unknown. No quality values exist for individual bases; no much larger clone is one base distant.

The V and J segments used are TRBV7-9 and TRBJ2-7; the D gene is not confidently resolved. The source of this sequence is a human donor in good health (CMV status not recorded). Some clones in this sample may be carry-over from other donors' samples. Sequenced input: CD8+ T cells from PBMCs. The CDR3 protein is CASSFPSDGSYEQYF. At the DNA level, the sequence is TGTGCCAGCAGTTTTCCCTCTGACGGGTCCTACGAGCAGTACTTC.